The rows below give T cell receptor beta chains drawn from one sample of a study of early stage breast cancer tumors. The data were produced by immunoSEQ multiplex PCR, yet TCRdb's version contains in-frame clones alone and is incomplete. The sample has tens of thousands of clones, 75% to 95% seen once. The sample taken for sequencing was blood. Every receptor here comes from a person aged 70 to 79 with breast cancer. The CDR3 runs from the conserved cysteine through the conserved F or W. A D gene is named only where the DNA matches it firmly. Part of the rows lack a size; the others show once, few, many or a class for expanded clones.

>TRBD1|TRBV5-4|TRBJ2-7|-
CASSFGGDRRYEQYF
TGTGCCAGCAGCTTCGGCGGGGACAGGCGCTACGAGCAGTACTTC
>TRBD2|TRBV29-1|TRBJ2-3|few
CSVRLAGGGDTQYF
TGCAGCGTTCGACTAGCGGGAGGCGGTGATACGCAGTATTTT
>TRBD1|TRBV5-1|TRBJ1-1|-
CASSPQGVNTEAFF
TGCGCCAGCAGCCCCCAGGGGGTGAACACTGAAGCTTTCTTT
>-|TRBV28|TRBJ1-1|once
CASSLGLGQNTEAFF
TGTGCCAGCAGTTTGGGCCTGGGGCAGAACACTGAAGCTTTCTTT
>-|TRBV4-1|TRBJ1-4|-
CASSPLAGKLFF
TGCGCCAGCAGCCCCCTCGCAGGAAAACTGTTTTTT
>-|TRBV6-5|TRBJ1-5|-
CASSYPRRTGNQPQHF
TGTGCCAGCAGTTACCCGCGTAGGACAGGCAATCAGCCCCAGCATTTT
>-|TRBV5-1|TRBJ2-7|-
CASSLEQEPLRHF
TGCGCCAGCAGCTTGGAACAGGAACCCCTTAGGCACTTC
>TRBD2|TRBV5-6|TRBJ2-3|-
CASSRLAGGDTQYF
TGTGCCAGCAGCCGACTAGCGGGAGGGGATACGCAGTATTTT
>-|TRBV6-1|TRBJ1-2|-
CASWGPANYGYTF
TGTGCCAGCTGGGGGCCAGCGAACTATGGCTACACCTTC
>-|TRBV7-2|TRBJ1-2|-
CASSPRGRQITYGYTF
TGTGCCAGCAGCCCTAGGGGCAGGCAGATTACTTATGGCTACACCTTC
>-|TRBV28|TRBJ2-7|-
CAIFNGGGRLSEQYF
TGTGCCATCTTTAATGGGGGGGGCCGGCTCAGCGAGCAGTACTTC
>-|TRBV5-1|TRBJ2-3|-
CASSRGQTTDTQYF
TGCGCCAGCAGCCGTGGACAGACCACAGATACGCAGTATTTT
>-|TRBV14|TRBJ2-5|-
CASSREGGGRETQYF
TGTGCCAGCAGCCGAGAGGGCGGAGGGAGAGAGACCCAGTACTTC
>-|TRBV2|TRBJ1-4|few
CASSENNRRNEKLFF
TGTGCCAGCAGTGAAAACAACAGGAGAAATGAAAAACTGTTTTTT
>TRBD2|TRBV29-1|TRBJ2-3|-
CSVVTGTSRADTQYF
TGCAGCGTTGTTACCGGGACTAGCCGTGCAGATACGCAGTATTTT
>TRBD1|TRBV7-3|TRBJ1-6|-
CASSSPGQGAPSPLHF
TGTGCCAGCAGCTCCCCGGGACAGGGGGCGCCTTCACCCCTCCACTTT
>-|TRBV6-5|TRBJ1-1|-
CASSSPRTENTEAFF
TGTGCCAGCAGTTCCCCGAGGACAGAAAACACTGAAGCTTTCTTT
>TRBD1|TRBV11-2|TRBJ2-1|-
CASSQISGTGENEQFF
TGTGCCAGCAGCCAAATTTCCGGGACAGGGGAAAATGAGCAGTTCTTC
>TRBD2|TRBV5-6|TRBJ2-5|-
CASSSRRLAGVSQETQYF
TGTGCCAGCAGCTCCCGCCGGCTGGCGGGGGTGTCTCAAGAGACCCAGTACTTC
>TRBD2|TRBV5-1|TRBJ2-5|-
CASSLAALPSGQETQYF
TGCGCCAGCAGCTTGGCTGCCCTCCCTAGCGGGCAAGAGACCCAGTACTTC
>TRBD2|TRBV5-4|TRBJ2-3|once
CASSTGLAGPTDTQYF
TGTGCCAGCAGCACCGGACTAGCGGGACCCACAGATACGCAGTATTTT
>TRBD1|TRBV19|TRBJ2-4|-
CASSTGQGVPIQYF
TGTGCCAGTAGTACGGGACAGGGGGTACCCATTCAGTACTTC
>-|TRBV28|TRBJ1-2|once
CASSFRGYTF
TGTGCCAGCAGTTTTAGAGGCTACACCTTC
>TRBD2|TRBV5-4|TRBJ2-1|-
CASSYHRAGGYNEQFF
TGTGCCAGCAGCTATCACCGAGCGGGGGGGTACAATGAGCAGTTCTTC
>TRBD1|TRBV4-2|TRBJ1-3|-
CASSPGTGMRNTIYF
TGTGCCAGCAGCCCAGGGACAGGGATGAGAAACACCATATATTTT
>-|TRBV5-5|TRBJ1-4|once
CASSSQGLEEKLFF
TGTGCCAGCAGCTCGCAGGGATTGGAGGAAAAACTGTTTTTT
>-|TRBV5-4|TRBJ2-7|-
CASSGGYEQYF
TGTGCCAGCAGCGGAGGGTACGAGCAGTACTTC
>-|TRBV6-5|TRBJ2-3|-
CASSYSTRFTDTQYF
TGTGCCAGCAGTTACTCGACCAGGTTCACAGATACGCAGTATTTT
>-|TRBV29-1|TRBJ1-5|-
CSVGQDSNQPQHF
TGCAGCGTTGGACAGGATAGCAATCAGCCCCAGCATTTT
>-|TRBV5-6|TRBJ1-1|-
CASSPEGGLNTEAFF
TGTGCCAGCAGCCCAGAGGGAGGGCTGAACACTGAAGCTTTCTTT
>TRBD1|TRBV5-6|TRBJ2-7|-
CASSLGQGNEQYF
TGTGCCAGCAGCTTGGGACAGGGGAACGAGCAGTACTTC
>TRBD2|TRBV18|TRBJ2-3|-
CASSWEGDSSTDTQYF
TGTGCCAGCTCTTGGGAGGGCGACTCTTCAACAGATACGCAGTATTTT
>TRBD1|TRBV6-5|TRBJ1-2|-
CASSYSGQGAHGYTF
TGTGCCAGCAGTTACTCGGGACAGGGGGCGCATGGCTACACCTTC
>-|TRBV5-1|TRBJ2-2|-
CASSLGREPPTGELFF
TGCGCCAGCAGCTTGGGTCGGGAGCCGCCTACCGGGGAGCTGTTTTTT
>-|TRBV7-7|TRBJ2-6|once
CASSLSSGANVLTF
TGTGCTAGCAGCTTGTCATCTGGGGCCAACGTCCTGACTTTC
>TRBD1|TRBV2|TRBJ1-1|-
CASSEQGVAEAFF
TGTGCCAGCAGTGAACAGGGGGTAGCTGAAGCTTTCTTT
>-|TRBV11-2|TRBJ2-7|-
CASSPQGIGYEQYF
TGTGCCAGCAGCCCGCAGGGGATTGGGTACGAGCAGTACTTC
>TRBD2|TRBV4-1|TRBJ2-5|-
CASGQTSGYAETQYF
TGCGCCAGCGGGCAGACTAGCGGGTACGCGGAGACCCAGTACTTC
>-|TRBV6-5|TRBJ2-7|-
CASSSGHGSYEQYF
TGTGCCAGCAGTTCGGGACACGGCTCCTACGAGCAGTACTTC
>-|TRBV5-1|TRBJ2-7|-
CASHRSVHEQYF
TGCGCCAGCCATCGGAGTGTTCACGAGCAGTACTTC
>TRBD1|TRBV28|TRBJ2-5|-
CASSTPGTGQETQYF
TGTGCCAGCAGTACACCCGGGACAGGCCAAGAGACCCAGTACTTC
>TRBD2|TRBV7-2|TRBJ2-3|-
CASSPGLAGIVADTQYF
TGTGCCAGCAGCCCGGGACTAGCGGGAATTGTTGCAGATACGCAGTATTTT
>-|TRBV13|TRBJ1-5|-
CASSLASRASNQPQHF
TGTGCCAGCAGCTTAGCTTCCAGGGCGAGCAATCAGCCCCAGCATTTT
>TRBD1|TRBV29-1|TRBJ1-5|-
CSVARGDNQPQHF
TGCAGCGTTGCCAGGGGGGACAATCAGCCCCAGCATTTT
>-|TRBV5-6|TRBJ1-6|-
CASSFRGSPLHF
TGTGCCAGCAGCTTTCGGGGTTCACCCCTCCACTTT
>-|TRBV7-2|TRBJ1-5|-
CASSSPSYNQPQHF
TGTGCCAGCAGCTCGCCCAGTTATAATCAGCCCCAGCATTTT
>-|TRBV7-8|TRBJ2-3|once
CASSLPLRISTDTQYF
TGTGCCAGCAGCCTACCTCTTAGAATAAGCACAGATACGCAGTATTTT
>TRBD1|TRBV6-5|TRBJ1-5|-
CASSRKGQGIQPQHF
TGTGCCAGCAGTCGAAAGGGACAGGGGATCCAGCCCCAGCATTTT
>-|TRBV11-3|TRBJ1-3|few
CASSLDSTIYF
TGTGCCAGCAGCTTAGACAGCACCATATATTTT
>-|TRBV5-6|TRBJ2-5|-
CASSPPGLQETQYF
TGTGCCAGCAGCCCCCCGGGTTTACAAGAGACCCAGTACTTC